Listed below are T cell receptor beta chains from one sample, sequenced in a study of molecular identifiers for immune sequencing clone quantification. One entry per CDR3 protein results from TCRdb running MiXCR on the PCR reads. The table has about 640,000 distinct CDR3 sequences, about 20% seen once. Material for sequencing was naive CD8+ T cells from blood, with Jurkat cell RNA spiked in. These receptor sequences come from a human donor in good health. Some libraries in this study had Jurkat cell RNA spiked in. CDR3s include the opening cysteine and the closing phenylalanine or tryptophan. The D gene is left open where the match is weak. Only some rows state a clone size, as once, few, many or a class for expanded clones.

>TRBJ1-4|.|TRBV4-3|many
CASSQDTGVEKLFF
TGCGCCAGCAGCCAAGATACCGGGGTGGAAAAACTGTTTTTT
>TRBJ1-4|TRBD1|TRBV7-9|many
CASSRQGAGEKLFF
TGTGCCAGCAGCCGACAGGGAGCAGGTGAAAAACTGTTTTTT
>TRBJ2-7|.|TRBV20-1|few
CSAREITGSTEQYF
TGCAGTGCTAGAGAAATCACAGGGAGCACCGAGCAGTACTTC
>TRBJ2-3|.|TRBV6-5|many
CASSYNYGDPGDTQYF
TGTGCCAGCAGTTACAACTACGGGGACCCGGGAGATACGCAGTATTTT
>TRBJ2-7|.|TRBV20-1|many
CSAAPTVPYEQYF
TGCAGTGCTGCACCGACAGTACCTTACGAGCAGTACTTC
>TRBJ2-7|.|TRBV2|few
CASAEDSYEQYF
TGTGCCAGCGCGGAGGATTCCTACGAGCAGTACTTC
>TRBJ2-1|TRBD2|TRBV12-3/TRBV12-4|.
CARRLAGPYNEQFF
TGTGCCCGCAGGTTAGCGGGACCCTACAATGAGCAGTTCTTC
>TRBJ1-2|.|TRBV27|.
CAGSLGWGYGYTF
TGTGCCGGCAGTTTGGGATGGGGCTATGGCTACACCTTC
>TRBJ1-1|.|TRBV29-1|many
CSVEDQGAGTEAFF
TGCAGCGTTGAAGATCAGGGCGCCGGTACTGAAGCTTTCTTT
>TRBJ2-7|TRBD2|TRBV5-1|many
CASSSRTSRGYEQYF
TGCGCCAGCAGCTCCAGGACTAGCAGGGGCTACGAGCAGTACTTC
>TRBJ2-7|TRBD1|TRBV6-2/TRBV6-3|.
CASTSPGTGYYEQYF
TGTGCCAGCACCTCCCCAGGGACAGGATACTACGAGCAGTACTTC
>TRBJ2-3|TRBD1|TRBV9|.
CASSVTGGISTDTQYF
TGTGCCAGCAGCGTAACAGGGGGGATCAGCACAGATACGCAGTATTTT
>TRBJ2-7|TRBD1|TRBV10-1|many
CASGPGQGSSYEQYF
TGCGCCAGCGGGCCGGGACAGGGGTCTTCCTACGAGCAGTACTTC
>TRBJ2-7|TRBD2|TRBV7-9|many
CASSPRGGGASYEQYF
TGTGCCAGCAGCCCACGGGGCGGGGGTGCCTCCTACGAGCAGTACTTC
>TRBJ2-1|.|TRBV6-5|few
CASSYGSAGNEQFF
TGTGCCAGCAGTTACGGATCCGCAGGGAATGAGCAGTTCTTC
>TRBJ2-7|TRBD2|TRBV5-3|few
CASSLTSGYTYEQYF
TGTGCCAGCAGCTTGACTAGCGGGTACACCTACGAGCAGTACTTC
>TRBJ2-7|TRBD2|TRBV5-1|many
CASRPQRAGAYEQYF
TGCGCCAGCAGACCCCAACGGGCGGGGGCCTACGAGCAGTACTTC
>TRBJ2-2|.|TRBV14|many
CASSQGGNTGELFF
TGTGCCAGCAGCCAAGGAGGTAACACCGGGGAGCTGTTTTTT
>TRBJ2-7|.|TRBV20-1|many
CSASRAGSYEQYF
TGCAGTGCTAGTAGGGCGGGCTCCTACGAGCAGTACTTC